The TCR beta chain described here comes from a study of cytomegalovirus exposure and HLA in healthy donors. Study observations and caveats: Across donors, most TCRs were seen rarely, yet some public ones were widespread. Through in vitro validation, three CMV-associated chains were shown to be specific for CMV antigens. The study listed under 200 cytomegalovirus-associated TCR beta chains.

This CDR3 region has 15 residues. CDR1 SGDLS and CDR2 YYNGEE come from the germline V gene. After removal of 0 bases from V and 6 bases from J, the junction contained 4 bases not matched to a gene. The validation cohort, a group of more than 100 subjects, included the donors and was separate from the roughly 620-subject first cohort. Assay: immunoSEQ multiplex PCR; the TCRdb copy retains only in-frame clones and omits some. The data show roughly 140,000 clones, with around 88% seen just once and 7.5% to 8.5% held by the top ten. Comment on this clone: Its target is not known.

The chain combines TRBV9 with TRBJ2-1, with 9 bases aligning to TRBD2. The sample comprised PBMCs. The receptor was isolated from a woman between 18 and 30 years old in good health and CMV-seropositive. The CDR3 spells CASSVEAGGRNEQFF. CDR3 coding DNA: TGTGCCAGCAGCGTAGAAGCGGGGGGCCGCAATGAGCAGTTCTTC.